The 22 T cell receptor beta chains below all came from one sample that was sequenced in a study of blood T cells in healthy people across ages. PCR was performed a second time for 7 to 11 cycles using a sample-barcoded 5' primer and a J-beta primer mix. TCRdb fed the 5' RACE reads into MiXCR, producing one record per CDR3 protein. In the table there are about 730,000 distinct CDR3 sequences, around 46% of which are singletons. The specimen was blood. The receptors originated from a woman in her sixties or seventies in good health.

The J gene is TRBJ2-5, the V gene TRBV5-1, with a weak D call TRBD2 (6 bases). The J call is uncertain, as TRBJ2-7 better fits the DNA end. The germline V gene has CDR1 SGHRS and CDR2 YFSETQ. CDR3 length: 14 amino acids. CDR3 DNA: TGCGCCAGCAGCTTGACCGCTAGCGACCACGAGCAGTACTTC. This encodes CASSLTASDHEQYF.

As to this clonotype: Given a much more abundant clone one base away, this may be a read error. Here the CDR3 DNA reads TGTGCCAGCAGCTCATCTGCAAATGAGCAGTACTTC. Encoded protein: CASSSSANEQYF. V gene TRBV7-3 combines with J gene TRBJ2-5, with D uncertain. The germline V gene encodes CDR1 SGHTA and CDR2 FQGTGA. The CDR3 covers 12 residues. Trimming removed 4 bases from V and 11 bases from J, with 14 bases in between.

The CDR3 region is CSATLDRSDQPQHF. The CDR3 nucleotides are TGCAGTGCCACCCTGGACAGGTCGGATCAGCCCCAGCATTTT. The rearrangement joins TRBV20-1 to TRBJ1-5; 7 bases agree with TRBD1. Germline CDR1 is DFQATT and CDR2 is SNEGSKA (reference sequence). CDR3 length: 14 amino acids. Trimming at V came to 6 bases and at J to 5 bases, leaving 10 bases not matched to a gene.

The chain joins TRBV5-1 to TRBJ2-7, with 8 bases matching TRBD2. CDR1 and CDR2 from the germline V gene are SGHRS and YFSETQ. The J segment lost 5 bases and the V segment lost 4 bases, leaving 8 bases of the junction unmatched. The CDR3 is made up of 14 amino acids. The DNA of the CDR3 is TGCGCCAGCAGCGACCCCAGCGGGAGCCACGAGCAGTACTTC. Translated, it gives CASSDPSGSHEQYF.

The rearrangement joins TRBV7-2 to TRBJ2-7; 7 bases match TRBD2. This CDR3 region has 15 residues. V lost 2 bases to trimming and J lost 1 base; unmatched junction nucleotides: 5. CDR1 is SGHTA and CDR2 is FQGNSA in the germline V gene. This CDR3 is CASSLSGEWSYEQYF. CDR3 DNA: TGTGCCAGCAGCTTAAGCGGGGAGTGGTCCTACGAGCAGTACTTC.

This chain connects TRBV5-1 to TRBJ2-3; 9 nucleotides agree with TRBD2. J gave up 2 bases and V 0 bases, and 7 bases lay outside the gene matches. Germline CDR1 SGHRS, CDR2 YFSETQ. The CDR3 spans 17 residues. For the CDR3, the DNA is TGCGCCAGCAGCTTGGCTAGTAGCGGGAGTCTCACAGATACGCAGTATTTT. Amino acids: CASSLASSGSLTDTQYF.

This clonotype was observed a few times. This chain uses TRBV25-1 with TRBJ2-5; D unresolved. Germline V lookup: CDR1 MGHDK, CDR2 SYGVNS. Trimming removed 4 bases at V and 11 bases at J, with 11 bases between. This CDR3 has 11 residues. The CDR3, as DNA: TGTGCCAGCAGTGGCCGGGTCCAGCAGTACTTC. Translated, it gives CASSGRVQQYF.

The chain combines TRBV9 with TRBJ2-1, with no clear D. V lost 2 bases, J lost 6 bases, and 9 bases lay in between. The CDR3 is 13 residues long. The germline V gene has CDR1 SGDLS and CDR2 YYNGEE. The CDR3 reads CASSVSPGNEQFF. In nucleotides, the CDR3 is TGTGCCAGCAGCGTTTCCCCCGGCAATGAGCAGTTCTTC.

The V call is TRBV7-3, the J call TRBJ2-2; 7 bases match TRBD2. The trim removed 4 bases at V and 4 bases at J, leaving 12 bases unmatched. Per the germline V gene, CDR1 is SGHTA and CDR2 is FQGTGA. This CDR3 has 17 residues. CDR3 in DNA: TGTGCCAGCAGCTCACTCGGACTAGACCGGGGCACCGGGGAGCTGTTTTTT. Translated: CASSSLGLDRGTGELFF.

The rearrangement uses TRBV9 and TRBJ2-7; D is unclear. This CDR3 region has 15 residues. V lost 0 bases and J lost 0, with 10 bases in between. The germline V gene has CDR1 SGDLS and CDR2 YYNGEE. DNA for the CDR3: TGTGCCAGCAGCGTAGCTGGCCAGCACTCCTACGAGCAGTACTTC. Amino acid sequence: CASSVAGQHSYEQYF.

The gene calls are TRBV4-2 and TRBJ2-7; possibly TRBD1 for D (5 bases). This CDR3 is built from 15 residues. The germline V and J ends were trimmed by 1 base and 0 bases, with 10 bases remaining between them. Germline V gene lookup returns CDR1 LGHNA and CDR2 YNFKEQ. Here the CDR3 reads CASSQVSGASYEQYF. CDR3 DNA sequence: TGTGCCAGCAGCCAAGTATCTGGGGCCTCCTACGAGCAGTACTTC.

V and J are TRBV10-3 and TRBJ2-5; 10 nucleotides align to TRBD2. Per the germline V gene, CDR1 is ENHRY and CDR2 is SYGVKD. V shed 4 bases and J 5 bases; nucleotides not matched to a gene: 4. The CDR3 runs 14 residues. Here the CDR3 reads CAISASGGVETQYF. The CDR3 DNA reads TGTGCCATCAGTGCCAGCGGGGGGGTGGAGACCCAGTACTTC.

Many counts were recorded for this clonotype. CDR3 sequence (DNA): TGCAGTGCTGCTCGGACAGTACCCAGCTCCTACGAGCAGTACTTC. It specifies CSAARTVPSSYEQYF. The genes are TRBV20-1 and TRBJ2-7, with D maybe TRBD1 (6 bases). Trimming cost V 5 bases and J 0 bases, with 17 bases left between them. Germline values: CDR1 DFQATT, CDR2 SNEGSKA (reference sequence). This CDR3 contains 15 residues.

This clonotype was detected a few times. This chain links TRBV6-1 with TRBJ2-1; 14 nucleotides match TRBD2. Losses at the gene ends were 4 bases for V and 7 bases for J; bases not matched to a gene: 6. The germline CDR1 and CDR2 sequences are MNHNS and SASEGT. The CDR3 is made up of 16 amino acids. CDR3 protein: CASSGRLAGGRNEQFF. DNA of the CDR3: TGTGCCAGCAGTGGCCGACTAGCGGGGGGGCGGAATGAGCAGTTCTTC.

This clonotype was seen more than once but under ten times. V is TRBV7-2 and J is TRBJ2-7; D remains unclear. Germline CDR1 reads SGHTA; CDR2 reads FQGNSA. This CDR3 region has 14 residues. Trimming left V 1 base short and J 3 bases short, with 10 bases between. The CDR3 DNA reads TGTGCCAGCAGCTTAGGAAGCCCCCGCTACGAGCAGTACTTC. Amino acids: CASSLGSPRYEQYF.

This sequence joins TRBV6-6 and TRBJ1-1; 8 nucleotides align to TRBD1. The CDR3 totals 14 residues. The junction had 5 bases not matched to a gene; V was cut back by 5 bases and J by 3 bases. From germline, CDR1 is MNHNY and CDR2 SVGAGI (reference sequence). CDR3 residues: CASSQWTGYTEAFF. DNA of the CDR3: TGTGCCAGCAGTCAATGGACAGGGTACACTGAAGCTTTCTTT.

The DNA of the CDR3 is TGTGCCAGCAGCGCCGAACCTATCTCCTCCTACGAGCAGTACTTC. Its protein product is CASSAEPISSYEQYF. The rearrangement joins TRBV9 to TRBJ2-7; D is undetermined. CDR1 is SGDLS and CDR2 is YYNGEE in the germline V gene. CDR3 length equals 15 residues. Trimming took off 3 bases at V and 0 bases at J, with 13 bases between the two ends.

Comment on this clonotype: No DNA is shown, since the ends of the CDR3 on it are uncertain; the CDR3 is the one TCRdb lists. This chain uses TRBV12-3 or TRBV12-4 with TRBJ2-1. The CDR3 extends over 13 residues, inclusive of both ends. CDR3 residues: CTSSSSGNHEQFF.

CDR3 nucleotides: TGTGCCAGCAGCGGGACAGGGGGTTACAATGAGCAGTACTTC. It is translated as CASSGTGGYNEQYF. The chain recombines TRBV28 with TRBJ2-7; 11 nucleotides line up with TRBD1. This CDR3 region has 14 residues. In germline, CDR1 is MDHEN, CDR2 SYDVKM. Germline trimming cut 6 bases from V and 7 bases from J; bases unmatched to any gene: 8.

There are a few counts of this clonotype. The V call is TRBV20-1, the J call TRBJ2-1, with 10 bases identical to TRBD2. There are 16 residues in the CDR3. Germline V lookup: CDR1 DFQATT, CDR2 SNEGSKA (reference sequence). The trim removed 6 bases at V and 1 base at J, leaving 9 bases unmatched. Here the CDR3 reads CSAETSGRWSYNEQFF. The CDR3, as DNA: TGCAGTGCGGAGACTAGCGGGCGCTGGTCCTACAATGAGCAGTTCTTC.

Notes on this clonotype: With a much larger clone just one base away, this may be a read error. This chain links TRBV6-5 with TRBJ2-7; TRBD1 matches at 8 bases. The J call may be mistaken, given a closer DNA end match to TRBJ2-5. This CDR3 region has 14 residues. Looked up from germline, CDR1 is MNHEY and CDR2 is SVGAGI. In DNA, the CDR3 is TGTGCCGGCAGTGACCCAGGGGGCACAGAGACCCAGTACTTC. This encodes CAGSDPGGTETQYF.

This clonotype was observed a few times. CDR3 sequence (DNA): TGCAGTGCTAGGGGGGACAGGAACACTGAAGCTTTCTTT. It translates to CSARGDRNTEAFF. J is TRBJ1-1 and V is TRBV20-1; 7 bases map to TRBD1. The germline V gene encodes CDR1 DFQATT and CDR2 SNEGSKA (reference sequence). CDR3 size: 13 residues. Germline trimming cut 3 bases from V and 1 base from J; bases unmatched to any gene: 2.